A single TCR beta chain is shown here with its context. A read error may be the cause here, since a much bigger clone is one base away. V was cut by 5 bases and J by 8 bases, with 12 bases left in between. The CDR3 consists of 13 residues. Investigators drew roughly 6 milliliters of peripheral blood at each of two time points. Template was genomic DNA; TCR beta CDR3 amplified in two multiplex PCR rounds. With primers specific to each TRBV and TRBJ gene, the first-round PCR was performed. TCRdb recomputed calls from the multiplex PCR reads with MiXCR, one row per CDR3 protein. Counted here are about 35,000 distinct CDR3 sequences, under 40% occurring once; the ten biggest clones make up over 15%. The sample belongs to a study of prognosis after radiotherapy for stage I lung cancer. The wider study: Six to eight patients presented with squamous cell carcinoma, roughly 11 with adenocarcinoma.

This chain joins TRBV12-3 or TRBV12-4 and TRBJ1-4; D gene ambiguous. The receptor's source is a donor aged 50 or older with non-small cell lung cancer. The sample consisted of PBMCs, taken before or after stereotactic body radiation therapy (not recorded which). The CDR3 nucleotides read TGTGCCAGCAGTCCGCCCCGGCACGAAAAACTGTTTTTT. Protein product: CASSPPRHEKLFF.